This T cell receptor beta chain stems from a study of control samples from healthy donors and cancer patients. This clone showed up just once. Generated by immunoSEQ multiplex PCR, the TCRdb table keeps only in-frame clones and is missing some. The sample includes roughly 450,000 clones, around nine tenths of them seen just once. Trimming took off 0 bases at V and 2 bases at J, with 10 bases between the two ends. CDR3 length equals 15 residues. Germline CDR1 SGHRS, CDR2 YFSETQ. Sequenced input: PBMCs. The source of this sequence is a man aged 40-49 years with head and neck cancer. The chain combines TRBV5-1 with TRBJ2-3; weak D call: TRBD1 (5 bases). CDR3 DNA: TGCGCCAGCAGCTTGGTCTCAGGACACACAGATACGCAGTATTTT. This translates into CASSLVSGHTDTQYF.